The 32 T cell receptor beta chains below were found in one sample sequenced in a study of cytotoxic CD8 clonotypes in ibrutinib-treated CLL. Assay: immunoSEQ multiplex PCR; the TCRdb copy retains only in-frame clones and omits some. The sample carries 120,000 to 150,000 clones, approximately 75% recorded once. The sample here was PBMCs, taken after 12 months of ibrutinib treatment. These receptors all stem from a human donor with chronic lymphocytic leukemia.

The chain uses TRBV19 and TRBJ2-4, with D possibly matching TRBD1 (6 bases). Germline V gene sequence: CDR1 LNHDA, CDR2 SQIVND (reference sequence). The ends were cut back, 6 bases at V and 1 base at J, with 16 bases in the middle. This CDR3 comprises 16 residues. The CDR3, as DNA: TGTGCCAGTAGACCTACAGGGAGTCTGGCCAAAAACATTCAGTACTTC. This encodes CASRPTGSLAKNIQYF.

This clone was seen a few times. This chain uses TRBV21-1 with TRBJ1-5. TRBV21-1 is a documented pseudogene. CDR3 length: 13 amino acids. This CDR3 reads CASGFHSNQPQHF. The CDR3 nucleotides read TGTGCCAGCGGGTTTCATAGCAATCAGCCCCAGCATTTT.

This clone was recorded a few times. This sequence joins TRBV6-1 and TRBJ2-1, with 7 bases matching TRBD2. The CDR3 spans 16 residues. CDR1 and CDR2 (germline): MNHNS, SASEGT. Unmatched junction bases numbered 12, after V lost 1 base and J lost 9 bases. The CDR3: CASSEGAGVGRGEQFF. Here the CDR3 DNA reads TGTGCCAGCAGTGAAGGGGCGGGAGTGGGTCGAGGTGAGCAGTTCTTC.

The chain links TRBV7-9 to TRBJ1-1; D is perhaps TRBD1 (6 bases). V lost 2 bases and J lost 8, with 12 bases in between. The germline V gene encodes CDR1 SEHNR and CDR2 FQNEAQ (reference sequence). This CDR3 has 13 amino acids. CDR3 loop: CASSLRDRKEAFF. In DNA form, the CDR3 reads TGTGCCAGCAGCTTACGCGACAGGAAAGAAGCTTTCTTT.

V and J are TRBV28 and TRBJ2-1, with 9 bases aligning to TRBD2. The V and J ends lost 7 bases and 9 bases, in that order; junction bases with no gene match: 10. The CDR3 is 14 amino acids. CDR1 and CDR2 from the germline V gene are MDHEN and SYDVKM. CDR3 region: CASTLSGRVGEQFF. CDR3 DNA: TGTGCCAGCACGCTTAGCGGGAGAGTGGGTGAGCAGTTCTTC.

This chain uses TRBV14 with TRBJ1-2, with D uncertain. The V gene lost 5 bases and the J gene lost 2 bases, with 3 bases spanning the gap. CDR3 length: 11 amino acids. Germline CDR1 reads SGHDN; CDR2 reads FVKESK. The CDR3 DNA sequence: TGTGCCAGCAGCAAAAACTATGGCTACACCTTC. Translation gives CASSKNYGYTF.

The V gene is TRBV5-1, the J gene TRBJ1-1, with D possibly TRBD1 on 5 matching bases. Germline V lookup: CDR1 SGHRS, CDR2 YFSETQ. The CDR3 loop spans 14 amino acids. Trimming stripped 1 base from V and 1 base from J, with 8 bases between. DNA for the CDR3: TGCGCCAGCAGCTTGTTACAGGAGAACACTGAAGCTTTCTTT. It specifies CASSLLQENTEAFF.

This clone was observed a few times. This chain connects TRBV19 to TRBJ1-1; TRBD1 agrees at 7 bases. The CDR3 consists of 14 residues. The germline V gene has CDR1 LNHDA and CDR2 SQIVND (reference sequence). V gave up 4 bases and J gave up 1 base; unmatched junction bases: 3. CDR3 DNA sequence: TGTGCCAGTAGTAACTACAGGGGGAACACTGAAGCTTTCTTT. Translated, it gives CASSNYRGNTEAFF. Based on the CDR3 plus reference TRBV19 and TRBJ1-1, the full variable domain is DGGITQSPKYLFRKEGQNVTLSCEQNLNHDAMYWYRQDPGQGLRLIYYSQIVNDFQKGDIAEGYSVSREKKESFPLTVTSAQKNPTAFYLCASSNYRGNTEAFFGQGTRLTVV.

The chain carries TRBV28 and TRBJ1-1, with TRBD1 as a possible D gene (5 bases). Trimming removed 2 bases from V and 4 bases from J, with 11 bases in between. Per germline, CDR1 MDHEN and CDR2 SYDVKM. CDR3 length: 14 amino acids. CDR3 sequence (DNA): TGTGCCAGCAGTTTAAACCAGGGCGTCACTGAAGCTTTCTTT. Its protein is CASSLNQGVTEAFF.

J is TRBJ1-6 and V is TRBV5-6; 10 positions match TRBD1. Germline V lookup: CDR1 SGHDT, CDR2 YYEEEE. The CDR3 has 15 amino acids. V was pared by 0 bases and J by 7 bases, with 1 base of the junction left unmatched. The CDR3 sequence: CASSLVDRGNSPLHF. CDR3 nucleotides: TGTGCCAGCAGCTTGGTGGACAGGGGGAATTCACCCCTCCACTTT.

CDR3 loop: CARQAGSAYEQYF. CDR3 DNA: TGTGCCAGACAAGCGGGAAGCGCCTACGAGCAGTACTTC. J is TRBJ2-7 and V is TRBV2; 7 positions agree with TRBD2. CDR1 and CDR2 from the germline V gene are SNHLY and FYNNEI. This CDR3 contains 13 residues. V was pared by 9 bases and J by 2 bases, with 7 bases of the junction left unmatched.

This clone was observed a few times. The chain has TRBV7-9 and TRBJ1-3, with D possibly TRBD1 on 6 matching bases. Trimming pared 3 bases from V and 8 bases from J, leaving 11 bases between. Looked up from germline, CDR1 is SEHNR and CDR2 is FQNEAQ (reference sequence). This CDR3 is built from 13 residues. The CDR3 region has the DNA TGTGCCAGCAGCTTCCCAGGGGCAGACACCATATATTTT. This encodes CASSFPGADTIYF. The complete variable domain, with remaining parts taken from reference TRBV7-9 and TRBJ1-3, reads DTGVSQNPRHKITKRGQNVTFRCDPISEHNRLYWYRQTLGQGPEFLTYFQNEAQLEKSRLLSDRFSAERPKGSFSTLEIQRTEQGDSAMYLCASSFPGADTIYFGEGSWLTVV.

Comments on this clone: At one of its ends the junction is not consistent with the germline gene, which may arise from a read error. The rearrangement uses TRBV7-7 and TRBJ2-1, with 9 bases identical to TRBD1. This CDR3 spans 15 amino acids. Looked up from germline, CDR1 is SSHAT and CDR2 is FNYEAQ (reference sequence). As DNA, the CDR3 is TGTGCTAGCAGCCGGGGACAGGGCCCCTACAATGAGCAGTTCTTC. Amino acids: CASSRGQGPYNEQFF.

The chain's CDR3 is CASSVGDTQYF. The CDR3, as DNA: TGTGCCAGCTCAGTGGGAGATACGCAGTATTTT. The rearrangement uses TRBV19 and TRBJ2-3; D not certain. The germline gives CDR1 LNHDA, CDR2 SQIVND (reference sequence). V lost 9 bases and J 5 bases, leaving 9 bases between the germline ends. The CDR3 loop spans 11 amino acids.

Regarding this clone: Being one base from a much bigger clone, this may be a read error. This sequence joins TRBV5-6 and TRBJ2-5; the D is unclear. Trimming took 5 bases from V and 5 from J, leaving 4 bases between them. Germline CDR1 SGHDT, CDR2 YYEEEE. This CDR3 has 10 residues. The CDR3: CASSRETQYF. DNA for the CDR3: TGTGCCAGCAGTCGGGAGACCCAGTACTTC.

Only a few counts were recorded for this clone. The chain combines TRBV21-1 with TRBJ1-1; the listed D gene, TRBD1, was not tested against the DNA. TRBV21-1 is annotated as a pseudogene. The CDR3 runs to 15 residues. The CDR3 region is CASSSNRGCNTEAFF. The CDR3 DNA sequence: TGTGCCAGCAGCAGTAACAGGGGCTGTAACACTGAAGCTTTCTTT.

The rearrangement uses TRBV30 and TRBJ2-5, with D perhaps given as TRBD1 or TRBD2 (5 bases each). Germline loops: CDR1 GTSNPN, CDR2 SVGIG (reference sequence). The CDR3 length is 13 residues. Between the trimmed V and J ends, which lost 2 bases and 5 bases, there was a span of 12 bases. The CDR3 nucleotides read TGTGCCTGGAGTCGGGACCCACCGGAGACCCAGTACTTC. This gives the protein CAWSRDPPETQYF.

The chain joins TRBV7-3 to TRBJ2-3, with D tentatively TRBD2 (6 bases). The V gene's germline CDR1 is SGHTA and CDR2 FQGTGA. CDR3 length: 14 residues. V lost 3 bases, J lost 1 base, and 8 bases lay in between. The CDR3, as DNA: TGTGCCAGCAGCTTTAGCGGAGGCACAGATACGCAGTATTTT. This codes for CASSFSGGTDTQYF. The full variable domain, rest sourced from reference TRBV7-3 and TRBJ2-3, is GAGVSQTPSNKVTEKGKYVELRCDPISGHTALYWYRQSLGQGPEFLIYFQGTGAADDSGLPNDRFFAVRPEGSVSTLKIQRTERGDSAVYLCASSFSGGTDTQYFGPGTRLTVL.

This chain joins TRBV6-5 and TRBJ2-5, with D uncertain. V was trimmed by 5 bases and J by 5 bases, leaving 15 bases between them. Germline loops: CDR1 MNHEY, CDR2 SVGAGI. The CDR3 spans 14 residues. This chain's CDR3 is CASSPPLEFETQYF. CDR3 in DNA: TGTGCCAGCAGTCCTCCGTTAGAATTCGAGACCCAGTACTTC.

The J gene is TRBJ2-7, the V gene TRBV6-6; 9 nucleotides line up with TRBD2. This CDR3 region has 15 residues. J gave up 3 bases and V 6 bases, and 9 bases lay outside the gene matches. Germline CDR1 MNHNY, CDR2 SVGAGI (reference sequence). Written as DNA, the CDR3 is TGTGCCAGCAGCCACTCTAGCGGGGAAGGCTACGAGCAGTACTTC. It codes for CASSHSSGEGYEQYF.

The V and J genes are TRBV19 and TRBJ1-5; 12 nucleotides line up with TRBD1. The V gene end was trimmed by 5 bases and the J gene end by 6 bases; junction bases not matched to a gene: 5. The CDR3 is made up of 15 amino acids. From germline, CDR1 is LNHDA and CDR2 SQIVND (reference sequence). CDR3 sequence (DNA): TGTGCCAGTAGTCCCCGGGACAGGGGGCTTCAGCCCCAGCATTTT. Its protein is CASSPRDRGLQPQHF.

The rearrangement uses TRBV4-1 and TRBJ1-5; no clear D gene. The CDR3 spans 14 residues. The V gene lost 1 base and the J gene lost 1 base, with 5 bases spanning the gap. In germline, CDR1 is MGHRA, CDR2 YSYEKL. This CDR3 is CASSQVLSNQPQHF. The CDR3 bases are TGCGCCAGCAGCCAAGTGCTCAGCAATCAGCCCCAGCATTTT.

The chain combines TRBV6-5 with TRBJ2-2; 7 bases are shared with TRBD1. The germline CDR1 and CDR2 sequences are MNHEY and SVGAGI. The J segment lost 6 bases and the V segment lost 4 bases, leaving 5 bases of the junction unmatched. The CDR3 has 14 residues. The CDR3 sequence: CASSLITGAGELFF. CDR3 nucleotide sequence: TGTGCCAGCAGTTTAATCACAGGGGCCGGGGAGCTGTTTTTT.

The rearrangement links TRBV14 to TRBJ1-1; no clear D. Germline CDR1 SGHDN, CDR2 FVKESK. V lost 0 bases to trimming and J lost 1 base, with 6 bases between them. The CDR3 covers 14 residues. The CDR3 DNA follows: TGTGCCAGCAGCCAAGAACAGACGAACACTGAAGCTTTCTTT. Encoded protein: CASSQEQTNTEAFF.

In the case of this clone: One end of the junction does not line up with germline, which may come from a read error. The chain links TRBV7-9 to TRBJ2-1; the D gene is possibly TRBD2 (6 bases). Germline V gives CDR1 SEHNR, CDR2 FQNEAQ (reference sequence). The CDR3 has 15 amino acids. CDR3 sequence reads: CASSPGLPRFFPLVF. Here the CDR3 DNA reads TGTGCCAGCAGCCCCGGACTACCTAGGTTTTTTCCTTTGGTCTTC.

CDR3 sequence (DNA): TGCGCCAGCAGCTGGACGGGGAGCATGACAGATACGCAGTATTTT. It is translated as CASSWTGSMTDTQYF. The chain recombines TRBV5-1 with TRBJ2-3; TRBD2 is a possible D gene (5 bases). V lost 3 bases and J 3 bases, leaving 14 bases between the germline ends. The CDR3 runs 15 residues. Germline CDR1 and CDR2: SGHRS and YFSETQ.

V gene TRBV7-2 combines with J gene TRBJ1-5; possible D gene TRBD1, 5 bases. V gave up 1 base and J gave up 6 bases, with 7 bases separating them. Germline lookup yields CDR1 SGHTA and CDR2 FQGNSA. The CDR3 contains 13 residues. The CDR3 reads CASSLVTVQPQHF. In DNA, the CDR3 is TGTGCCAGCAGCTTAGTGACAGTTCAGCCCCAGCATTTT. The variable domain in full, completed from reference TRBV7-2 and TRBJ1-5, reads GAGVSQSPSNKVTEKGKDVELRCDPISGHTALYWYRQSLGQGLEFLIYFQGNSAPDKSGLPSDRFSAERTGGSVSTLTIQRTQQEDSAVYLCASSLVTVQPQHFGDGTRLSIL.

V gene TRBV6-1 combines with J gene TRBJ2-7, with D unclear. Trimming left V 1 base short and J 6 bases short, with 7 bases between. This CDR3 contains 12 residues. Germline values: CDR1 MNHNS, CDR2 SASEGT. DNA for the CDR3: TGTGCCAGCAGTGAAGGAGCATTCGAGCAGTACTTC. Its translation is CASSEGAFEQYF.

V gene TRBV6-5 combines with J gene TRBJ2-6; D remains unclear. Looked up from germline, CDR1 is MNHEY and CDR2 is SVGAGI. The V end lost 0 bases, the J end lost 1 base, and 4 bases lay between the germline ends. The CDR3 contains 15 residues. The CDR3 loop reads CASSYSNSGANVLTF. In DNA, the CDR3 is TGTGCCAGCAGTTACTCGAATTCTGGGGCCAACGTCCTGACTTTC.

V usage is TRBV5-1 and J usage is TRBJ2-7; D not certain. Germline CDR1 SGHRS, CDR2 YFSETQ. This CDR3 spans 11 amino acids. V lost 4 bases and J lost 6, with 8 bases in between. CDR3 bases: TGCGCCAGCAGCCGGTCCGGCGAGCAGTACTTC. This codes for CASSRSGEQYF.

The chain combines TRBV6-5 with TRBJ2-5; 11 bases are a match to TRBD2. Trimming removed 6 bases from V and 5 bases from J; junction bases left unmatched: 5. Looked up from germline, CDR1 is MNHEY and CDR2 is SVGAGI. The CDR3 extends over 14 amino acids. The CDR3 DNA reads TGTGCCAGCAGAGGGACTAGCGGAGGGGAGACCCAGTACTTC. Translated, it gives CASRGTSGGETQYF.

V gene TRBV25-1 combines with J gene TRBJ1-6; tentatively, D is TRBD1 (5 bases). Germline lookup yields CDR1 MGHDK and CDR2 SYGVNS. V was cut by 4 bases and J by 6 bases, with 7 bases left in between. The CDR3 is 13 residues long. The CDR3 is CASSAGLNSPLHF. The DNA for the CDR3 is TGTGCCAGCAGTGCAGGGCTTAATTCACCCCTCCACTTT.